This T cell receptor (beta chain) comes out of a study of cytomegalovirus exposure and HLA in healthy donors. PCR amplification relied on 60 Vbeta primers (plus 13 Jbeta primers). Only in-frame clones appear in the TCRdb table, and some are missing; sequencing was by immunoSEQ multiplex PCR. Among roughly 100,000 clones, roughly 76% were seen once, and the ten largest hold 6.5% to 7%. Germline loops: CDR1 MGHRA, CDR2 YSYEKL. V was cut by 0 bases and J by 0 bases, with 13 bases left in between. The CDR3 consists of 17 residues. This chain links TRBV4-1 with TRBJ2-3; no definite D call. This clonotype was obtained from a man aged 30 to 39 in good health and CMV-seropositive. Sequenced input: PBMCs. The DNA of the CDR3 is TGCGCCAGCAGCCAAGAGAGGAGCATGGCTAGCACAGATACGCAGTATTTT. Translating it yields CASSQERSMASTDTQYF.